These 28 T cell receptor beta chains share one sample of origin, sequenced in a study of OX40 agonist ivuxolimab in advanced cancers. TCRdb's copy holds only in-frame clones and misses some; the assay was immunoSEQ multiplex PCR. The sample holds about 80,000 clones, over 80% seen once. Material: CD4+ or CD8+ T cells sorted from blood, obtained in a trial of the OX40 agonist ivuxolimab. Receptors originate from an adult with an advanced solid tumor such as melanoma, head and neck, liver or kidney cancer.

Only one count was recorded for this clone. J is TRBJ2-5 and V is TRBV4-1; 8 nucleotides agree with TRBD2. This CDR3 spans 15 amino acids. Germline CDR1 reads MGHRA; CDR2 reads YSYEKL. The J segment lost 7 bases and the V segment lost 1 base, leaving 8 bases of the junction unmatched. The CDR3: CASSQVDSGGPTQYF. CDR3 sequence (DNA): TGCGCCAGCAGCCAAGTGGACAGCGGGGGACCGACCCAGTACTTC.

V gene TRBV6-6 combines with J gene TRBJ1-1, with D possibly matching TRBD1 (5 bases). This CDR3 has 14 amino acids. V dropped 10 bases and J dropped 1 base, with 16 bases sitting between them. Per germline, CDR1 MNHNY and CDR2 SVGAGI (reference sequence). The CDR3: CATLHGGKNTEAFF. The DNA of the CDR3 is TGTGCCACCCTTCACGGGGGGAAGAACACTGAAGCTTTCTTT.

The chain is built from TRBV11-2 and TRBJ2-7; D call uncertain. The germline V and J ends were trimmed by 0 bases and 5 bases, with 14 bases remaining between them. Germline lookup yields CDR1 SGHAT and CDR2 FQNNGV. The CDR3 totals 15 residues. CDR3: CASSLDAAVPHEQYF. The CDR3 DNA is TGTGCCAGCAGCTTAGATGCTGCGGTTCCCCACGAGCAGTACTTC.

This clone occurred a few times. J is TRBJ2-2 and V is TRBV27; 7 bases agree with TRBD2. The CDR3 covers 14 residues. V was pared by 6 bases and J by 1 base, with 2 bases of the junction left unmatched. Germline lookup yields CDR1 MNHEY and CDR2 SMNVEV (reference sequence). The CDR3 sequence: CASRGGMNTGELFF. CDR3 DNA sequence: TGTGCCAGCAGGGGGGGGATGAACACCGGGGAGCTGTTTTTT.

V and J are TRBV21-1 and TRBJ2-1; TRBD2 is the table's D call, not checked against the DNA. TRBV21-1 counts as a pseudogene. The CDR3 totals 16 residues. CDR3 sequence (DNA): TGTGCCAGCAGCCCCGTGCCGGGACTAGCGAACAATGAGCAGTTCTTC. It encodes CASSPVPGLANNEQFF.

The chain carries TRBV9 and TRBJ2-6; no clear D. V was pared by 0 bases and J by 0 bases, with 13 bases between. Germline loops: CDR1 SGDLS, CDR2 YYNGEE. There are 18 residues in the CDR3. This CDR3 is CASSVALDRSSGANVLTF. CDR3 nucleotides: TGTGCCAGCAGCGTAGCGTTGGACCGAAGCTCTGGGGCCAACGTCCTGACTTTC. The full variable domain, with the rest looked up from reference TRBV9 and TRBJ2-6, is DSGVTQTPKHLITATGQRVTLRCSPRSGDLSVYWYQQSLDQGLQFLIQYYNGEERAKGNILERFSAQQFPDLHSELNLSSLELGDSALYFCASSVALDRSSGANVLTFGAGSRLTVL.

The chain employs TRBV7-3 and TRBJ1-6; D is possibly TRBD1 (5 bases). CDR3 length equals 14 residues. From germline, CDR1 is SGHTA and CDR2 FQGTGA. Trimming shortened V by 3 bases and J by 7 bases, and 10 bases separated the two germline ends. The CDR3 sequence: CASSLGLGNSPLHF. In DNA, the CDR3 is TGTGCCAGCAGCTTGGGACTGGGCAATTCACCCCTCCACTTT.

In DNA form, the CDR3 reads TGCGCCAGCAGCCAAGATATTCAAAGGGAAGACACTGAAGCTTTCTTT. It translates to CASSQDIQREDTEAFF. The chain joins TRBV4-3 to TRBJ1-1, with D unclear. CDR1 and CDR2 from the germline V gene are LGHNA and YSLEER. The CDR3 has 16 residues. V gave up 0 bases and J gave up 3 bases, with 14 bases separating them.

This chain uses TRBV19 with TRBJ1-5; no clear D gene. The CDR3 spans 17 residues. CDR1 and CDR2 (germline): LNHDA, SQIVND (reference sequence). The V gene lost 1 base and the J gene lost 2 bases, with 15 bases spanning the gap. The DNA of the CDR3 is TGTGCCAGTAGTATAGTCCCTGACGGTTTTCGCAATCAGCCCCAGCATTTT. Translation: CASSIVPDGFRNQPQHF. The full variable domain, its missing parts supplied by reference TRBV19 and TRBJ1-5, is DGGITQSPKYLFRKEGQNVTLSCEQNLNHDAMYWYRQDPGQGLRLIYYSQIVNDFQKGDIAEGYSVSREKKESFPLTVTSAQKNPTAFYLCASSIVPDGFRNQPQHFGDGTRLSIL.

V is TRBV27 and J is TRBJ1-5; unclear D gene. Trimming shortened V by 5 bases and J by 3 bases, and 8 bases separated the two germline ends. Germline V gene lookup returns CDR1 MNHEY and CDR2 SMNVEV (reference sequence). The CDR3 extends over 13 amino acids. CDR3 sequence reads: CASSPRLNQPQHF. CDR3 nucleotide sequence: TGTGCCAGCAGTCCTCGTCTCAATCAGCCCCAGCATTTT.

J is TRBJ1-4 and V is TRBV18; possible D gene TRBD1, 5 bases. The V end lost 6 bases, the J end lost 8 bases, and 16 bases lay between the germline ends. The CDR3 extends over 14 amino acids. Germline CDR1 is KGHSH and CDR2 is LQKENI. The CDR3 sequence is CASSYGAGGEKLFF. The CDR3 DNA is TGTGCCAGCTCTTATGGGGCCGGCGGGGAAAAACTGTTTTTT.

The CDR3 region has the DNA TGTGCCAGCAGCTTAAGCGACCTGAACACTGAAGCTTTCTTT. It codes for CASSLSDLNTEAFF. The chain recombines TRBV7-6 with TRBJ1-1; D is undetermined. Germline V gives CDR1 SGHVS, CDR2 FNYEAQ. Trimming stripped 2 bases from V and 0 bases from J, with 7 bases between. This CDR3 is built from 14 residues.

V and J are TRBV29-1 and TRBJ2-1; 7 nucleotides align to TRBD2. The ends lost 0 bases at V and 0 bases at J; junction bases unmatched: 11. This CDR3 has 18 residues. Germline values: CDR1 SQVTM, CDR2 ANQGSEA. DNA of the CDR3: TGCAGCGTTGAAGATCCCCTTGTGACTAGCTACTCCTACAATGAGCAGTTCTTC. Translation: CSVEDPLVTSYSYNEQFF.

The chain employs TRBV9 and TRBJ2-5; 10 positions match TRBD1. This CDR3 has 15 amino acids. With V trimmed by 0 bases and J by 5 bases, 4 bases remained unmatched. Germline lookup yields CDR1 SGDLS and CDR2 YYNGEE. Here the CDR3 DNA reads TGTGCCAGCAGCGTAGAAGGGACAGGGGAGGAGACCCAGTACTTC. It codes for CASSVEGTGEETQYF.

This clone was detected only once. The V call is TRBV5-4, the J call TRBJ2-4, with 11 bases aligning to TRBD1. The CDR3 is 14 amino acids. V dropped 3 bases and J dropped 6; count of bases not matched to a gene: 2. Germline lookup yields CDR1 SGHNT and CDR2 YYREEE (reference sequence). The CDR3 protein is CASSYGTGGNIQYF. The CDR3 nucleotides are TGTGCCAGCAGCTACGGGACAGGGGGAAACATTCAGTACTTC.

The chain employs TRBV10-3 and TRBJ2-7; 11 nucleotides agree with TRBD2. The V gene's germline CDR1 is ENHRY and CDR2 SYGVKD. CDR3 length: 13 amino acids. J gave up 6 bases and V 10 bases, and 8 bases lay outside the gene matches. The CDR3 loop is CATETSGAGEQYF. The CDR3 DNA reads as TGTGCCACCGAGACTAGCGGGGCGGGCGAGCAGTACTTC.

CDR3 residues: CASSLIAGRENEQYF. The DNA of the CDR3 is TGTGCCAGCAGCTTAATAGCCGGCAGGGAGAACGAGCAGTACTTC. The gene calls are TRBV11-2 and TRBJ2-7; D might be TRBD1 or TRBD2, each matching 5 bases. This CDR3 region has 15 residues. V dropped 2 bases and J dropped 5 bases, with 16 bases sitting between them. Germline V gene data show CDR1 as SGHAT and CDR2 as FQNNGV. The full variable domain, with the rest looked up from reference TRBV11-2 and TRBJ2-7, is EAGVAQSPRYKIIEKRQSVAFWCNPISGHATLYWYQQILGQGPKLLIQFQNNGVVDDSQLPKDRFSAERLKGVDSTLKIQPAKLEDSAVYLCASSLIAGRENEQYFGPGTRLTVT.

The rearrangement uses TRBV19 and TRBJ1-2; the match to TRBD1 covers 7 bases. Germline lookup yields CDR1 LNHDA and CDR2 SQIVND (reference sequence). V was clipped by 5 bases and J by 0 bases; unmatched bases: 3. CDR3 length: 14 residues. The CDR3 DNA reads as TGTGCCAGTAGTGCGGGGACAGCTAACTATGGCTACACCTTC. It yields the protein CASSAGTANYGYTF.

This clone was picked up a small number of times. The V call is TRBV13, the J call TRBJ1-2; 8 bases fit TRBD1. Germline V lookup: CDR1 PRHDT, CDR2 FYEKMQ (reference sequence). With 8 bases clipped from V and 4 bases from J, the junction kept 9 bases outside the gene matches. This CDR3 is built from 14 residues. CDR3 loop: CASLDRGATYGYTF. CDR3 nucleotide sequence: TGTGCCAGCCTCGACAGGGGTGCTACCTATGGCTACACCTTC.

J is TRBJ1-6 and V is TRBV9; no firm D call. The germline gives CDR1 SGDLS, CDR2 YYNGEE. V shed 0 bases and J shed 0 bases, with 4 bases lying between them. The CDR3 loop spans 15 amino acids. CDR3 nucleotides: TGTGCCAGCAGCGTAGGGAGCTCCTATAATTCACCCCTCCACTTT. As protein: CASSVGSSYNSPLHF.

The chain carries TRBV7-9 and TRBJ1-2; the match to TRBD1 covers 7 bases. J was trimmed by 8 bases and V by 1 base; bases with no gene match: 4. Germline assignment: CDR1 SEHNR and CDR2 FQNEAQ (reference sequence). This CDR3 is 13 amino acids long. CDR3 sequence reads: CASSLGAGGGYTF. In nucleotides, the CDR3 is TGTGCCAGCAGCTTAGGGGCAGGGGGAGGCTACACCTTC.

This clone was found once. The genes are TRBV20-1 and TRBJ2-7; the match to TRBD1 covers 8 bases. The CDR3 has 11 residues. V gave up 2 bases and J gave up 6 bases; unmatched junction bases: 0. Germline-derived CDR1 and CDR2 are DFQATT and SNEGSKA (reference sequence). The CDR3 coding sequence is TGCAGTGCTAGACAGGGGGCCGAGCAGTACTTC. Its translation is CSARQGAEQYF.

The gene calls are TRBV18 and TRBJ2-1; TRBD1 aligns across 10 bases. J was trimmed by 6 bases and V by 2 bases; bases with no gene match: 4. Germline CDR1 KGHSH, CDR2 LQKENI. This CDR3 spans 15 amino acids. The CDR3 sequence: CASSPDRGQSNEQFF. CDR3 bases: TGTGCCAGCTCACCAGACAGGGGGCAAAGCAATGAGCAGTTCTTC.

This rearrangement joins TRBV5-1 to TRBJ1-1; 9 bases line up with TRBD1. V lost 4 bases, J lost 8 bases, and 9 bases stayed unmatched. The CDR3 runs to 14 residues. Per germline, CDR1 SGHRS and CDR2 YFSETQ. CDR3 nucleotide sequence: TGCGCCAGCAGCGGGGGACAGGGAACAACCGAAGCTTTCTTT. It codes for CASSGGQGTTEAFF.

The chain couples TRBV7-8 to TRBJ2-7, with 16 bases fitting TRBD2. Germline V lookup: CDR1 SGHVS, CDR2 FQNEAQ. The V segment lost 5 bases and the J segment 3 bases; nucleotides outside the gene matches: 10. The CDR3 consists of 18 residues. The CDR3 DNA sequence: TGTGCCAGCAGCCAGGGACTAGCGGGGGGGCGGTGGTTCTACGAGCAGTACTTC. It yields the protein CASSQGLAGGRWFYEQYF.

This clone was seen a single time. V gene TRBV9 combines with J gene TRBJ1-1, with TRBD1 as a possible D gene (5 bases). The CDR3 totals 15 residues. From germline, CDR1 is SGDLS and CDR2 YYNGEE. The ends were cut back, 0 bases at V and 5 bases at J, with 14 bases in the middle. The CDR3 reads CASSVGAGQGTEAFF. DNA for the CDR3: TGTGCCAGCAGCGTAGGGGCAGGGCAAGGAACTGAAGCTTTCTTT.

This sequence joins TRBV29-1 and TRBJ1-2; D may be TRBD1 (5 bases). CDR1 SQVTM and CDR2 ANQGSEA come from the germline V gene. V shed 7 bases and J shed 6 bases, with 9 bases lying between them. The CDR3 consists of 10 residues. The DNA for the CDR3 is TGCAGCGCTGACAGCCATGGCTACACCTTC. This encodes CSADSHGYTF. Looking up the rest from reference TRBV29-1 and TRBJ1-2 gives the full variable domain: SAVISQKPSRDICQRGTSLTIQCQVDSQVTMMFWYRQQPGQSLTLIATANQGSEATYESGFVIDKFPISRPNLTFSTLTVSNMSPEDSSIYLCSADSHGYTFGSGTRLTVV.

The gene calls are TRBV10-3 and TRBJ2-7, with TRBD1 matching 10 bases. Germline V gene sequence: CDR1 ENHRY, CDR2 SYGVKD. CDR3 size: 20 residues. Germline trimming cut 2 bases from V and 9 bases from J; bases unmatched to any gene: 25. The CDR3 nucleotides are TGTGCCATCAGTGAGCCCGTCGGGCCCGGGGACAGGGGAAGCCTACGAGGGCAGTACTTC. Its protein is CAISEPVGPGDRGSLRGQYF.